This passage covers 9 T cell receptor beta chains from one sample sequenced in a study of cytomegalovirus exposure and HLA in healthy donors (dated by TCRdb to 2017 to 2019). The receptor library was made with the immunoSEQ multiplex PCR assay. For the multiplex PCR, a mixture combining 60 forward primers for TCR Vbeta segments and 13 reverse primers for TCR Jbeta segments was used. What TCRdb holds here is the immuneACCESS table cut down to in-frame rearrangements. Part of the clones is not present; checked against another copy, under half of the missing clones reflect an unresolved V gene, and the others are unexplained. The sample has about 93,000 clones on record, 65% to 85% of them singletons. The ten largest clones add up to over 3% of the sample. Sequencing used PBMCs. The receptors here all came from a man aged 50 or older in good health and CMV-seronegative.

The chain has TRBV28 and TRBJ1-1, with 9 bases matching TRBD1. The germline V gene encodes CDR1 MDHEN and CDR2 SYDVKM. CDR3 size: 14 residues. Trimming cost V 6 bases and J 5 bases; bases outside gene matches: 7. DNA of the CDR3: TGTGCCAGCAGATCGGGACAGGGCGGGACTGAAGCTTTCTTT. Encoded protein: CASRSGQGGTEAFF.

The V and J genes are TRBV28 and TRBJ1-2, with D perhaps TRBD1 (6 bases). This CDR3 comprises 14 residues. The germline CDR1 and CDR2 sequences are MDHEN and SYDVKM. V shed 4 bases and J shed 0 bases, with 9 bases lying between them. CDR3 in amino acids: CASSSTGTNYGYTF. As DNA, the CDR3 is TGTGCCAGCAGTTCTACAGGGACTAACTATGGCTACACCTTC.

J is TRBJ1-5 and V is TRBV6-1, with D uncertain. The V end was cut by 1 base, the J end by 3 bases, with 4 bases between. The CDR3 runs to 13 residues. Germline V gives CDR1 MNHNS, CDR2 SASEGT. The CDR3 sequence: CASSEVSNQPQHF. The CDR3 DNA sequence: TGTGCCAGCAGTGAAGTCTCCAATCAGCCCCAGCATTTT.

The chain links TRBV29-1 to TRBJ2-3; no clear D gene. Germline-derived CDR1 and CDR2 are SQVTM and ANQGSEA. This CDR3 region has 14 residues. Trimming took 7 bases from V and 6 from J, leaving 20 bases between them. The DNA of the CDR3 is TGCAGCGCCCTCCCGGTTACTAAAAGGGATACGCAGTATTTT. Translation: CSALPVTKRDTQYF.

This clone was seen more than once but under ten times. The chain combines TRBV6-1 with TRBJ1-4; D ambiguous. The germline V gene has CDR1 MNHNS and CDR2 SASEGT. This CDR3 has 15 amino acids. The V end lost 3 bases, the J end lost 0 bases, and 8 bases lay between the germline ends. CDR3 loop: CASSDGFATNEKLFF. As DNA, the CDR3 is TGTGCCAGCAGTGACGGGTTCGCAACTAATGAAAAACTGTTTTTT.

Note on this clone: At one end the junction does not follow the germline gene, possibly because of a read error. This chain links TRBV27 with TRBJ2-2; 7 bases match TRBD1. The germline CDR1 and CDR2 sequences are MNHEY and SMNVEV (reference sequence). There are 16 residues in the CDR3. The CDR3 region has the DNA TGTGCCAGCAGCTTATTAGGGGGCACTCTCACCGGGGAGCTGTTTTTT. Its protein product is CASSLLGGTLTGELFF.

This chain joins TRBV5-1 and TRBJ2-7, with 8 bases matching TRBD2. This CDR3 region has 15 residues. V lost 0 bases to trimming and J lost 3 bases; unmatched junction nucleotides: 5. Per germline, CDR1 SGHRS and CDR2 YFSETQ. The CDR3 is CASSLAPGGNYEQYF. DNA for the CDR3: TGCGCCAGCAGCTTGGCGCCGGGAGGGAACTACGAGCAGTACTTC.

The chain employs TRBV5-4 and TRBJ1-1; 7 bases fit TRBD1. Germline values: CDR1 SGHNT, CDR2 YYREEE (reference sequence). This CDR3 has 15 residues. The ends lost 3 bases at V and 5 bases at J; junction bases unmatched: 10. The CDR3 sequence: CASSSFQTGKTEAFF. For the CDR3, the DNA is TGTGCCAGCAGCTCCTTCCAGACAGGGAAGACTGAAGCTTTCTTT.

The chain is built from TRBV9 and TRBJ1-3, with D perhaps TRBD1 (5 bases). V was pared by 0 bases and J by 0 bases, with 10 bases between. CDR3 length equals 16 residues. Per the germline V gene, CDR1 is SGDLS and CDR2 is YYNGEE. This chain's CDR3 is CASSVGWQGSGNTIYF. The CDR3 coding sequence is TGTGCCAGCAGCGTAGGGTGGCAGGGCTCTGGAAACACCATATATTTT.